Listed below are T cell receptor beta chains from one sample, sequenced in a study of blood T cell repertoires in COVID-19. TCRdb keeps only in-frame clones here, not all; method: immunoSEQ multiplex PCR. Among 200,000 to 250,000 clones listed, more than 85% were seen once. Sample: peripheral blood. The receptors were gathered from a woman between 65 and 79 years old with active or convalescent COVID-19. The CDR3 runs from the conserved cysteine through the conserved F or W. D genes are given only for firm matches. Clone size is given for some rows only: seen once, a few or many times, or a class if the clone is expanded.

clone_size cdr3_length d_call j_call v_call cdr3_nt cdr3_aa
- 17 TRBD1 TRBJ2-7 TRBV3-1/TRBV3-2 TGTGCCAGCAGCCCCGGGGGACCGGGACAGGGATCCTACGAGCAGTACTTC CASSPGGPGQGSYEQYF
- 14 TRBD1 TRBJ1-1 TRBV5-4 TGTGCCAGCAGCTTGCGCAGGGGGAGCACTGAAGCTTTCTTT CASSLRRGSTEAFF
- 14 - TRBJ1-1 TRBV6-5 TGTGCCAGCAGTTCTTCAGTGATGAACACTGAAGCTTTCTTT CASSSSVMNTEAFF
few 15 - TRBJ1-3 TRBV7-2 TGTGCCAGCAGCTTATCCGGCAGGTCTGGAAACACCATATATTTT CASSLSGRSGNTIYF
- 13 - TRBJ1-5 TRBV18 TGTGCCAGCTCACTAGGACAAGGCCAGCCCCAGCATTTT CASSLGQGQPQHF
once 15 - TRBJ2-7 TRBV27 TGTGCCAGCAGCCCTCGACCCCGACAGACCTACGAGCAGTACTTC CASSPRPRQTYEQYF
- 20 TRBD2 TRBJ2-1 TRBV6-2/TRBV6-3 TGTGCCAGCAGCTTTAAAAGCGGGGGCCCATTTCAGAGCTCCTACAATGAGCAGTTCTTC CASSFKSGGPFQSSYNEQFF
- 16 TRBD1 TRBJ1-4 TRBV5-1 TGCGCCAGCAGCAGGGGACAGCGGGTCCGGAGAGAAAAACTGTTTTTT CASSRGQRVRREKLFF
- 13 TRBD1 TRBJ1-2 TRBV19 TGTGCCAGCTTACAGGGGACGAACTATGGCTACACCTTC CASLQGTNYGYTF
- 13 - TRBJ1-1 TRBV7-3 TGTGCCAGCAGCCTTCACTCGAACACTGAAGCTTTCTTT CASSLHSNTEAFF
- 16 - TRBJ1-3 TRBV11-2 TGTGCCAGCAGCTTAGCAGGGTTTGAAGGCGGAAACACCATATATTTT CASSLAGFEGGNTIYF